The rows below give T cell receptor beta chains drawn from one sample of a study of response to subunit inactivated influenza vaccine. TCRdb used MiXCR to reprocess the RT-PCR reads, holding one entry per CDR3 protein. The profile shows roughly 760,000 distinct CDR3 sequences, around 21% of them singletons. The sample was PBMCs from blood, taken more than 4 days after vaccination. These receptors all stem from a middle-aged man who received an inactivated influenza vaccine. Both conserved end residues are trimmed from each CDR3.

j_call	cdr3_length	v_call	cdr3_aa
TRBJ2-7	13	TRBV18	ASSPPSSGNGAQY
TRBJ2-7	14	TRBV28	ATIPTGAGGQYEQY
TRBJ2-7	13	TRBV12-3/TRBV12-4	ASRQRSGSSYEQY
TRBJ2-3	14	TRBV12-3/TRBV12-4	ASTPGLAGGGDTQY
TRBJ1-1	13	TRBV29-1	SVEERAGMNTEAF
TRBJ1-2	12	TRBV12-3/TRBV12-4	ASSRSQGADGYT
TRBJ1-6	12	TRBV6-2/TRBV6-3	ASRLGRVNSPLH
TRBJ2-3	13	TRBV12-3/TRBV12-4	ASSLAFSVTDTQY
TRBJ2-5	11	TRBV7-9	ASRPQVQETQY
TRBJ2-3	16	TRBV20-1	SARLTGSLGTVTDTQY
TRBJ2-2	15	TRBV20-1	SARPPAGGSYGGELF
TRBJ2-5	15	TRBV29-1	SVQKGSATGGAQTQY
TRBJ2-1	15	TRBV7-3	ASSSTGDLNSYNEQF
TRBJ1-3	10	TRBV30	AWSRPGNTIY
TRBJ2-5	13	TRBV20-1	SASGLQKTTETQY
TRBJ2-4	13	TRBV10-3	AISEKREGKNIQY
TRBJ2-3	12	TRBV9	ASSVEAGADTQY
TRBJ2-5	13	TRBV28	ASSLGGQGTESQY
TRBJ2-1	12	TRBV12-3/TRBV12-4	ASSFGGLVNEQF
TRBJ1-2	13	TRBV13	ASSVTGTENYGYT
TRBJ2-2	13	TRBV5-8	ASSLEAGRGGELF
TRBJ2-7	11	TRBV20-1	SASQTSSYEQY
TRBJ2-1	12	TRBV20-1	SARGLAGNSEQF